The source of this T cell receptor beta chain is a study of blood T cells in healthy people across ages. Each donor gave roughly 9.2 milliliters of peripheral blood. Per sample, at least 5 micrograms of total RNA were extracted. From germline, CDR1 is MDHEN and CDR2 SYDVKM. The germline V and J ends were trimmed by 8 bases and 1 base, with 11 bases remaining between them. The CDR3 is 14 amino acids. This clonotype was counted only a few times. The authors ran a second PCR of roughly 6 to 12 cycles using a sample-barcoded 5' primer and a J-beta primer mix. Each cDNA molecule was tagged by a template-switch adaptor with 12 random nucleotides. Each of the samples gave a minimum of 2.5 million paired-end reads that contained CDR3. Each CDR3 protein gets one entry after TCRdb re-called the 5' RACE reads with MiXCR. The sample holds 1.6 million or so distinct CDR3 sequences; roughly 30% are singletons and the top ten take approximately 10%.

The chain links TRBV28 to TRBJ2-2, with D perhaps matching TRBD2 (5 bases). The TCR sequence derives from a young woman in good health. The sample comprised blood. The CDR3 nucleotides read TGTGCCAGCCTCCTCCGGGAGAACACCGGGGAGCTGTTTTTT. Amino acid sequence: CASLLRENTGELFF.